This T cell receptor (beta chain) comes out of a study of T cell changes during pregnancy in multiple sclerosis. The V gene lost 4 bases and the J gene lost 5 bases, with 8 bases spanning the gap. The germline V gene encodes CDR1 SQVTM and CDR2 ANQGSEA. This CDR3 has 12 amino acids. Repertoires were generated with immunoSEQ multiplex PCR, while TCRdb's copy carries only in-frame clones and drops some. The profile shows under 85,000 clones, 90% of them singletons. The chain has TRBV29-1 and TRBJ2-2, with a weak D call TRBD1 (6 bases). This clonotype was sampled from a female donor in good health, enrolled as a control in a pregnancy study. The sequencing used peripheral blood, collected after pregnancy. As DNA, the CDR3 is TGCAGCGTTGGGACAGTGACCGGGGAGCTGTTTTTT. It yields the protein CSVGTVTGELFF.